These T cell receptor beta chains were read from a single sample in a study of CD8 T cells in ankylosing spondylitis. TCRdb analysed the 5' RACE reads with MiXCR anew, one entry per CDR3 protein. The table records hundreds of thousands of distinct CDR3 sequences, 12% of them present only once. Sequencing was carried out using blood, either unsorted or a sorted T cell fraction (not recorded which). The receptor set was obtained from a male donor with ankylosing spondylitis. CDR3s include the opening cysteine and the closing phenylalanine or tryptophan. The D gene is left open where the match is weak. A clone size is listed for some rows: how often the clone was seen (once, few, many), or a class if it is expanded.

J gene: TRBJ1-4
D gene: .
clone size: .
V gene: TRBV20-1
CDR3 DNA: TGCAGTGCAAGGGGTGCAACTAATGAAAAACTGTTTTTT
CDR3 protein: CSARGATNEKLFF

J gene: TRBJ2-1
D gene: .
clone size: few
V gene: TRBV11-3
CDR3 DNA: TGTGCCAGCAGCTTAACAGGAGAGCAGTTCTTC
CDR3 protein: CASSLTGEQFF

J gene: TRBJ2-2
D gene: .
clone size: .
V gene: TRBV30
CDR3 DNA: TGTGCCTGGAAGGGAGTGGGCGACACCGGGGAGCTGTTTTTT
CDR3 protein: CAWKGVGDTGELFF

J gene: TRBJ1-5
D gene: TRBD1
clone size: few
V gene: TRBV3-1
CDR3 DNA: TGTGCCAGCAGCCAGGGGACAGGGTTGCGTCAGCCCCAGCATTTT
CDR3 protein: CASSQGTGLRQPQHF

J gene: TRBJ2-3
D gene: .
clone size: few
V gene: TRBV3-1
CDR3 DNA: TGTGCCAGCAGCCAAGTAGGAGAAGGGGCAGATACGCAGTATTTT
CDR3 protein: CASSQVGEGADTQYF

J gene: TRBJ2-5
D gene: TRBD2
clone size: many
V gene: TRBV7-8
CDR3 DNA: TGTGCCAGCAGCTTAGTTGGGGAGGGGGAGACCCAGTACTTC
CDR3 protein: CASSLVGEGETQYF

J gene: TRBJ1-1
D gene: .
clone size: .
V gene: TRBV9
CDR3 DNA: TGTGCCAGCAGCGTAGTTACAGAGAACACTGAAGCTTTCTTT
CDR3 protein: CASSVVTENTEAFF

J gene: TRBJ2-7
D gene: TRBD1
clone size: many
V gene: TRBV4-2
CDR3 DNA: TGTGCCAGCAGCCAAGAAGGGACAGGGGGTTTCTACGAGCAGTACTTC
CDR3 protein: CASSQEGTGGFYEQYF

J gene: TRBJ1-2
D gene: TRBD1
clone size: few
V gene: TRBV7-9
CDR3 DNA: TGTGCCAGCAGCTCGACAGGGGGCGATGGCTACACCTTC
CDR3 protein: CASSSTGGDGYTF

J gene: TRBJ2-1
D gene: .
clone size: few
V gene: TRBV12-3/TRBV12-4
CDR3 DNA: TGTGCCAGCAGTTCATGGGGCGGGAAAAGCCGCAATGAGCAGTTCTTC
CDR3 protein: CASSSWGGKSRNEQFF

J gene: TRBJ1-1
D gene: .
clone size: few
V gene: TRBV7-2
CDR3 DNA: TGTGCCAGCAGCTTAAAAGGGGCCGTCACTGAAGCTTTCTTT
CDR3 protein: CASSLKGAVTEAFF

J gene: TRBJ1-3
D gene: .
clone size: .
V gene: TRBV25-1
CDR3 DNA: TGTGCCAGCAGGGCTCGGGGTTCTGGAAACACCATATATTTT
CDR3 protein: CASRARGSGNTIYF

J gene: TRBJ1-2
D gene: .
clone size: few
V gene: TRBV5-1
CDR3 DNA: TGCGCCAGCAGCTTGAAGGACGGCCCATATGGCTACACCTTC
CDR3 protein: CASSLKDGPYGYTF

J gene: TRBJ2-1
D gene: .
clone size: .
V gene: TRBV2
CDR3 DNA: TGTGCCAGCGGGATTACGGCGTACAATGAGCAGTTCTTC
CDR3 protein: CASGITAYNEQFF

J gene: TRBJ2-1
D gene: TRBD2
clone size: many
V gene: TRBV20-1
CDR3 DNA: TGCAGTGCTAGTGGAGGACTAGCGGCCAATGAGCAGTTCTTC
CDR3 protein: CSASGGLAANEQFF

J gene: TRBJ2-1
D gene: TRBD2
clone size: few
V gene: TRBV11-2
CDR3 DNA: TGTGCCAGCAGCCCACGAGCGGGAGTCCTATCCTCCTACAATGAGCAGTTCTTC
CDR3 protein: CASSPRAGVLSSYNEQFF

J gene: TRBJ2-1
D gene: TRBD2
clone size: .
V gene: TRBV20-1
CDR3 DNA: TGCAGTGCTAGAGCCCCGACTAGCGGGAGGGCCGATGAGCAGTTCTTC
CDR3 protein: CSARAPTSGRADEQFF

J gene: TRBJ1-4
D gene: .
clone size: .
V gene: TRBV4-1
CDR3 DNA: TGCGCCAGCAGCCAAGGCAGGGTCGGGGAAAAACTGTTTTTT
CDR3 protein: CASSQGRVGEKLFF

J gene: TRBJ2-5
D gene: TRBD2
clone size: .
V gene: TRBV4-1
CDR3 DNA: TGCGCCAGCAGCCAAGATGGTGGGCGGGAGAAAGAAGAGACCCAGTACTTC
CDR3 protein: CASSQDGGREKEETQYF

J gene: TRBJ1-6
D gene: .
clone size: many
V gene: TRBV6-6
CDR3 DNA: TGTGCCAGCAGTTACGGGAGAGATTCACCCCTCCACTTT
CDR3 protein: CASSYGRDSPLHF

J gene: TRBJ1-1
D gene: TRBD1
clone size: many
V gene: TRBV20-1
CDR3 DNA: TGCAGTGCTCCGGACAGGGTGGCCACTGAAGCTTTCTTT
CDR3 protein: CSAPDRVATEAFF

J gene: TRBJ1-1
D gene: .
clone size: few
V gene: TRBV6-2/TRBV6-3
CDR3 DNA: TGTGCCAGCAGTTACGGGCTCATTGAAGCTTTCTTT
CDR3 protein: CASSYGLIEAFF

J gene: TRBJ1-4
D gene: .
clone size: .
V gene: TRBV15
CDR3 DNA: TGTGCCACCAGCAGAGAGATAGCTACCGGTCTGTTTTTT
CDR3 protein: CATSREIATGLFF

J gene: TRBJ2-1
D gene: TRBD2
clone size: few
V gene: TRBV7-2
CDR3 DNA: TGTGCCAGCAGCTTAACGGGAGGGCCCTACAATGAGCAGTTCTTC
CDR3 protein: CASSLTGGPYNEQFF

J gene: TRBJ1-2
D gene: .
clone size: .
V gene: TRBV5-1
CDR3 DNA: TGCGCCAGCAGCTCGTCGCAGGGGATTGATGGCTACACCTTC
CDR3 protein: CASSSSQGIDGYTF

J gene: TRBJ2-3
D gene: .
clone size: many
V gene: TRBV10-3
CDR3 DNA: TGTGCCATCAGTGGGGGGGACCTGACAGGGAGCACAGATACGCAGTATTTT
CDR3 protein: CAISGGDLTGSTDTQYF

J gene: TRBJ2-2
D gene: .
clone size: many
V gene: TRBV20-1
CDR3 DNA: TGCAGTGCTAGGGGAGGATACACCGGGGAGCTGTTTTTT
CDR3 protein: CSARGGYTGELFF

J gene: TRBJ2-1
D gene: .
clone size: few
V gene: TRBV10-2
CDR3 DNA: TGCGCCAGCAAAGGCCTCAGCGCCCAAGGGTACAATGAGCAGTTCTTC
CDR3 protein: CASKGLSAQGYNEQFF

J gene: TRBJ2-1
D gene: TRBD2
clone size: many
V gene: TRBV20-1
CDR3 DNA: TGCAGTGCTCCACTAGCGGGAGCGGGCAATGAGCAGTTCTTC
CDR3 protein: CSAPLAGAGNEQFF

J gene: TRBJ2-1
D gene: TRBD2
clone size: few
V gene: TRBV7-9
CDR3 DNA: TGTGCCAGCAGCTTAATGGGAACTAGCGATGAGCAGTTCTTC
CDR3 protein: CASSLMGTSDEQFF

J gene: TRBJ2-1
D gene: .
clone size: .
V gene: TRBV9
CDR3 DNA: TGTGCCAGCACCCCCGGGCCAGGGAGTCGTGAGCAGTTCTTC
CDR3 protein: CASTPGPGSREQFF

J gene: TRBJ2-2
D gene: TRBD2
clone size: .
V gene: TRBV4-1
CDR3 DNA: TGCGCCAGCACGTGGGGGGGTGGAGGAACCGGGGAGCTGTTTTTT
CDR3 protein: CASTWGGGGTGELFF

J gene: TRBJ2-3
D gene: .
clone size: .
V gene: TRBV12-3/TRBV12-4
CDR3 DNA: TGTGCCAGCAGTTTATGGGGGGAAAGCACAGATACGCAGTATTTT
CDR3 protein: CASSLWGESTDTQYF

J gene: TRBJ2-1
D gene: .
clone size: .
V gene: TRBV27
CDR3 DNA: TGTGCCAGCAGCACCCGGCGAGAGGGGAATGAGCAGTTCTTC
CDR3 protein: CASSTRREGNEQFF

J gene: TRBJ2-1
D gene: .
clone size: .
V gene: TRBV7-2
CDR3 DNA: TGTGCCAGCAGCTTAGGGACGCCGTCCTACAATGAGCAGTTCTTC
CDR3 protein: CASSLGTPSYNEQFF

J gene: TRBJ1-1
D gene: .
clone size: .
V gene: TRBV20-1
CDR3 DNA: TGCAGTGCTAGAACCTTACGCCGGGGCCTTACTGAAGCTTTCTTT
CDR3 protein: CSARTLRRGLTEAFF

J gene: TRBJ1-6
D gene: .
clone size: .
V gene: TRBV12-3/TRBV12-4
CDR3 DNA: TGTGCCAGCAGCCGCCTAAACTCACCCCTCCACTTT
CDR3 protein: CASSRLNSPLHF

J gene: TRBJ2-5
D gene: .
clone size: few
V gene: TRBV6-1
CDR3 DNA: TGTGCCAGCAGTCGAGGGGAGTGGGCCGGGGAGACCCAGTACTTC
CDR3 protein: CASSRGEWAGETQYF

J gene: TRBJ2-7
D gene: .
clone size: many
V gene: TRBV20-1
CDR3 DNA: TGCAGTGCTACCGGCTACGAGCAGTACTTC
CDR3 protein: CSATGYEQYF

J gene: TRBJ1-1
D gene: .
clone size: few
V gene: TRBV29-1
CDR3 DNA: TGCAGCGTTGAAGATGCCAGGGGGAACACTGAAGCTTTCTTT
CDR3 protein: CSVEDARGNTEAFF

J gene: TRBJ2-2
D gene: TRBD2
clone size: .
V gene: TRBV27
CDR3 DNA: TGTGCCAGCAGTTCCGCGGGGACTAGCGCCACCGGGGAGCTGTTTTTT
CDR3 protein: CASSSAGTSATGELFF

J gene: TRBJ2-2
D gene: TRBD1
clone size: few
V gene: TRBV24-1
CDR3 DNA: TGTGCCACCAGTGACCCCCGACAGGGTGCCGGGGAGCTGTTTTTT
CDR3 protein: CATSDPRQGAGELFF

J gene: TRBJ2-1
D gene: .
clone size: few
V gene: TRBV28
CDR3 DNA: TGTGCCAGCAATAATTCGGACAATGAGCAGTTCTTC
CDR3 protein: CASNNSDNEQFF

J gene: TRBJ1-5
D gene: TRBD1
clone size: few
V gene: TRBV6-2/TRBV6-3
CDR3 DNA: TGTGCCAGCAGGACAGGGCTGGGTAATCAGCCCCAGCATTTT
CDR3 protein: CASRTGLGNQPQHF

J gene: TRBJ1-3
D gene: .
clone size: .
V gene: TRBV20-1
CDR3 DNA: TGCAGTGCTAGTATCGCGGTCTCTGGAAACACCATATATTTT
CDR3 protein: CSASIAVSGNTIYF

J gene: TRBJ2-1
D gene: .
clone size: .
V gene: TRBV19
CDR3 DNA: TGTGCCAGTAGTCCCCAGGGCCTTCGGGTTTGGGGTGAGCAGTTCTTC
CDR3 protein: CASSPQGLRVWGEQFF

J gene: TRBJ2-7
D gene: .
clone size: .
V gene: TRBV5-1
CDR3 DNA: TGCGCCAGCAGCTTGGCCCTGCAGAACTACGAGCAGTACTTC
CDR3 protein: CASSLALQNYEQYF

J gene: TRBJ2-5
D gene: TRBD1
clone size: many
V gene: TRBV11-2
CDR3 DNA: TGTGCCAGCAGAACCGGGACAGGTCAAGAGACCCAGTACTTC
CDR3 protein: CASRTGTGQETQYF

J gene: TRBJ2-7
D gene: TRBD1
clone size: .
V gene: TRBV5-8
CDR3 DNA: TGTGCCAGCAGCTTGGGTCAGGGGGCTCCCTACGAGCAGTACTTC
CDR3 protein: CASSLGQGAPYEQYF

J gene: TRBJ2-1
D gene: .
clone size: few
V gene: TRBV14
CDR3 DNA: TGTGCCAGCAGCCCAGGGGATTTTCAGTTCTTC
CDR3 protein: CASSPGDFQFF

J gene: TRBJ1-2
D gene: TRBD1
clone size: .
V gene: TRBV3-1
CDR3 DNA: TGTGCCAGCAGCCAAGACAGGGGGCATAGTGGCTACACCTTC
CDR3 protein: CASSQDRGHSGYTF

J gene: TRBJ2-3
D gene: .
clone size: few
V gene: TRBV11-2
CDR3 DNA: TGTGCCAGCAGCTTAGAGCTTTCGTCCGGGAACCTACCCAGAAGCACAGATACGCAGTATTTT
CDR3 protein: CASSLELSSGNLPRSTDTQYF

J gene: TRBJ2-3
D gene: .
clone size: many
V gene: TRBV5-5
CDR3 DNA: TGTGCCAGCAGCTTGCCGGGAGAAGCCGCAGATACGCAGTATTTT
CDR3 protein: CASSLPGEAADTQYF

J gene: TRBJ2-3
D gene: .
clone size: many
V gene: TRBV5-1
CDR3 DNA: TGCGCCAGCAGCTTGGAGGGTGGATCAGATACGCAGTATTTT
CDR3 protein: CASSLEGGSDTQYF

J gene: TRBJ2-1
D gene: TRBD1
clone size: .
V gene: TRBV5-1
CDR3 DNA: TGCGCCAGCAGCTTGGGAGGGACAGGGCCGCACAATGAGCAGTTCTTC
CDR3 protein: CASSLGGTGPHNEQFF